The 13 T cell receptor beta chains listed next were all sequenced from one sample in a study of beta chain features in type 1 diabetes. Sequenced material consisted of expressed TCRB transcripts (all of the isolated RNA was reverse transcribed). Libraries were prepared by immunoSEQ multiplex PCR; TCRdb keeps only in-frame clonotypes and omits some of them. This table has about 230,000 clones, 16% appearing once. Their antigens remain unidentified. Study results and caveats: For Type 1 diabetes patients, all four CD4+ subsets carried TCRB CDR3s that were moderately but significantly shorter.

The sequenced sample consisted of naive CD4+ T cells from blood. The source of these receptors is a man aged 30 to 45 with type 1 diabetes.

This sequence joins TRBV9 and TRBJ2-1; 8 positions match TRBD2. The CDR3 runs to 16 residues. V shed 2 bases and J 9 bases; nucleotides not matched to a gene: 13. Germline V gene data show CDR1 as SGDLS and CDR2 as YYNGEE. CDR3 region: CASSVNPKAGVGEQFF. The CDR3 nucleotides are TGTGCCAGCAGCGTCAACCCAAAAGCGGGAGTCGGTGAGCAGTTCTTC.

This clone was counted only a few times. The chain recombines TRBV28 with TRBJ2-7; D gene unclear. Per germline, CDR1 MDHEN and CDR2 SYDVKM. The V end lost 5 bases, the J end lost 1 base, and 15 bases lay between the germline ends. The CDR3 is 15 amino acids. CDR3 nucleotides: TGTGCCAGCAGTCCCGACCTAGTAAGTTCCTACGAGCAGTACTTC. It is translated as CASSPDLVSSYEQYF.

Only a few counts were recorded for this clone. The chain combines TRBV14 with TRBJ2-7; no reliable D call. CDR3 length: 14 amino acids. With 1 base removed from V and 1 base from J, the gap between germline ends came to 8 bases. Germline V CDR1 and CDR2: SGHDN, FVKESK. This chain's CDR3 is CASSQVFGSYEQYF. The DNA for the CDR3 is TGTGCCAGCAGCCAAGTTTTCGGGTCCTACGAGCAGTACTTC.

The V call is TRBV5-1, the J call TRBJ1-1, with D possibly matching TRBD1 (5 bases). The germline V and J ends were trimmed by 2 bases and 7 bases, with 15 bases remaining between them. Germline CDR1 SGHRS, CDR2 YFSETQ. The CDR3 runs 14 residues. In DNA form, the CDR3 reads TGCGCCAGCAGCTTCGGTTGGACCCAGGGTGAAGCTTTCTTT. Translation gives CASSFGWTQGEAFF. Looking up the rest from reference TRBV5-1 and TRBJ1-1 gives the full variable domain: KAGVTQTPRYLIKTRGQQVTLSCSPISGHRSVSWYQQTPGQGLQFLFEYFSETQRNKGNFPGRFSGRQFSNSRSEMNVSTLELGDSALYLCASSFGWTQGEAFFGQGTRLTVV.

This clone was observed a handful of times. The chain combines TRBV9 with TRBJ1-2, with a weak D call TRBD1 (6 bases). The V and J ends lost 3 bases and 4 bases respectively, with 13 bases between them. The germline V gene has CDR1 SGDLS and CDR2 YYNGEE. The CDR3 spans 14 residues. This CDR3 reads CASSAGDRGYGYTF. The CDR3 DNA is TGTGCCAGCAGCGCAGGGGATAGAGGCTATGGCTACACCTTC.

The genes are TRBV9 and TRBJ2-5; maybe TRBD1 (6 bases). The CDR3 covers 16 residues. Trimming shortened V by 4 bases and J by 0 bases, and 16 bases separated the two germline ends. Germline V CDR1 and CDR2: SGDLS, YYNGEE. In DNA form, the CDR3 reads TGTGCCAGCAGCCCTGCCCCGACAGGCTACCAAGAGACCCAGTACTTC. Translation: CASSPAPTGYQETQYF.

This clone was counted only a few times. This chain connects TRBV7-2 to TRBJ2-5; 8 bases are a match to TRBD1. The germline V gene encodes CDR1 SGHTA and CDR2 FQGNSA. The CDR3 contains 15 residues. J lost 4 bases, V lost 1 base, and 5 bases had no gene match. The DNA of the CDR3 is TGTGCCAGCAGCTTAGAAGTAACAGGGGGAGAGACCCAGTACTTC. Its protein is CASSLEVTGGETQYF.

The rearrangement links TRBV5-6 to TRBJ1-2; tentative D call: TRBD1 (5 bases). The V end was cut by 0 bases, the J end by 2 bases, with 8 bases between. CDR1 and CDR2 (germline): SGHDT, YYEEEE. The CDR3 consists of 14 residues. CDR3 in amino acids: CASSLEGSNYGYTF. The DNA of the CDR3 is TGTGCCAGCAGCTTGGAGGGGTCCAACTATGGCTACACCTTC.

The chain couples TRBV4-1 to TRBJ2-1; 8 nucleotides match TRBD1. With 4 bases clipped from V and 2 bases from J, the junction kept 10 bases outside the gene matches. Germline values: CDR1 MGHRA, CDR2 YSYEKL. The CDR3 is 17 amino acids. CDR3 DNA: TGCGCCAGCAGCCGCGGACAGGGTGGTAAGCCCTACAATGAGCAGTTCTTC. This sequence encodes CASSRGQGGKPYNEQFF.

In this sample, this clone turned up a few times. CDR3 sequence: CSVKDGGVVVSGYTF. The CDR3 DNA reads as TGCAGCGTGAAGGATGGAGGGGTGGTAGTGTCTGGCTACACCTTC. The chain links TRBV29-1 to TRBJ1-2; a possible D gene is TRBD1 (5 bases). The CDR3 has 15 residues. CDR1 SQVTM and CDR2 ANQGSEA come from the germline V gene. The V end was cut by 6 bases, the J end by 7 bases, with 24 bases between.

The chain combines TRBV7-8 with TRBJ2-7; D is possibly TRBD2 (5 bases). Germline V gene lookup returns CDR1 SGHVS and CDR2 FQNEAQ. The V end lost 5 bases, the J end lost 2 bases, and 13 bases lay between the germline ends. CDR3 length: 14 amino acids. The CDR3 DNA reads as TGTGCCAGCAGCCAAGGACTGCTAACCTACGAGCAGTACTTC. Protein product: CASSQGLLTYEQYF.

The chain links TRBV25-1 to TRBJ2-1; D gene unclear. The germline V gene encodes CDR1 MGHDK and CDR2 SYGVNS. Trimming shortened V by 0 bases and J by 4 bases, and 10 bases separated the two germline ends. The CDR3 extends over 15 amino acids. As DNA, the CDR3 is TGTGCCAGCAGTGAATATGGGCACGGATACAATGAGCAGTTCTTC. As protein: CASSEYGHGYNEQFF.

The chain carries TRBV29-1 and TRBJ1-2; 9 bases map to TRBD1. CDR1 and CDR2 from the germline V gene are SQVTM and ANQGSEA. V was clipped by 6 bases and J by 5 bases; unmatched bases: 10. The CDR3 has 14 residues. CDR3 loop: CSVLQGAGSYGYTF. As DNA, the CDR3 is TGCAGCGTCCTACAGGGGGCTGGGTCTTATGGCTACACCTTC.